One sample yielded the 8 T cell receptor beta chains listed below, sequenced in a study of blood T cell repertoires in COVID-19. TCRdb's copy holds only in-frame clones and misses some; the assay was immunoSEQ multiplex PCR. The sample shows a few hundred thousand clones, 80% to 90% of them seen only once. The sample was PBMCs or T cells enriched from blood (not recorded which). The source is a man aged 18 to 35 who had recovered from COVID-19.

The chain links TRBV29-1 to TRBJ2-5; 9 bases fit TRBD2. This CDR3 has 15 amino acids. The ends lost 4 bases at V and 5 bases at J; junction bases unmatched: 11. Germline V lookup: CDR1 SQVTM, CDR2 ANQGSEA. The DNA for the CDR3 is TGCAGCGTTGCTGTGGCGGGAGGGCGGAGGGAGACCCAGTACTTC. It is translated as CSVAVAGGRRETQYF.

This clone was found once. This CDR3 is CASREVRDNNQPQHF. CDR3 nucleotide sequence: TGTGCCAGCAGGGAAGTCCGGGACAACAATCAGCCCCAGCATTTT. The chain uses TRBV28 and TRBJ1-5; a possible D gene is TRBD1 (6 bases). CDR1 is MDHEN, CDR2 SYDVKM, per germline. V was shortened by 6 bases and J by 3 bases, with 15 bases between the two germline ends. The CDR3 has 15 residues.

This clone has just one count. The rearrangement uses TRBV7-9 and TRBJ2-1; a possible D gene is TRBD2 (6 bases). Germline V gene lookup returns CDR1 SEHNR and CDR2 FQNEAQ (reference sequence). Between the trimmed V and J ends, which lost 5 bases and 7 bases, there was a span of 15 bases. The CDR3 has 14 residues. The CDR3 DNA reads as TGTGCCAGCAGCATTAAGACTAGGACGAATGAGCAGTTCTTC. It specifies CASSIKTRTNEQFF.

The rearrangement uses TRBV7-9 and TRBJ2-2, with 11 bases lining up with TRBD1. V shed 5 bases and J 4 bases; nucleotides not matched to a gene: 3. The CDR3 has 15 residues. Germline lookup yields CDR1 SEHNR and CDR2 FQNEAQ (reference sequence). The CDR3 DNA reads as TGTGCCAGCAGCCAAGGGACAGGGGGCACCGGGGAGCTGTTTTTT. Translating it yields CASSQGTGGTGELFF.

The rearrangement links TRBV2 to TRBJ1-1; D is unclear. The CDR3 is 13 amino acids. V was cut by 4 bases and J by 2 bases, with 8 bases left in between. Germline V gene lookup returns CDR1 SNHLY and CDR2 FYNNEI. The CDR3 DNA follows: TGTGCCAGCAGTGTTGATAGCAACACTGAAGCTTTCTTT. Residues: CASSVDSNTEAFF. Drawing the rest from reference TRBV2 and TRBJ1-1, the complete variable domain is EPEVTQTPSHQVTQMGQEVILRCVPISNHLYFYWYRQILGQKVEFLVSFYNNEISEKSEIFDDQFSVERPDGSNFTLKIRSTKLEDSAMYFCASSVDSNTEAFFGQGTRLTVV.

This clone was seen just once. The chain's CDR3 is CASSSGTGSPYNEQFF. The CDR3 coding sequence is TGTGCCAGCAGCTCCGGAACGGGTAGCCCCTACAATGAGCAGTTCTTC. The chain is built from TRBV7-6 and TRBJ2-1; the D is unclear. Germline CDR1 reads SGHVS; CDR2 reads FNYEAQ. Trimming shortened V by 4 bases and J by 2 bases, and 15 bases separated the two germline ends. The CDR3 is 16 residues long.

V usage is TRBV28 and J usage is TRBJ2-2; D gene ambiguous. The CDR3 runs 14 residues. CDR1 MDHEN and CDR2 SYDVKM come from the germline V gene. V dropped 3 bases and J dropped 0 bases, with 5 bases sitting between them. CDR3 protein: CASSFMSNTGELFF. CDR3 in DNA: TGTGCCAGCAGTTTTATGTCGAACACCGGGGAGCTGTTTTTT.

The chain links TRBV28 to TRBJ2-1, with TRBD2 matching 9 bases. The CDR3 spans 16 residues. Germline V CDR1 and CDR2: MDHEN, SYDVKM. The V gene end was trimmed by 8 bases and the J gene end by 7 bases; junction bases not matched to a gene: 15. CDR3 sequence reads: CASHLAGGPSGNEQFF. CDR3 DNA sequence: TGTGCCAGCCACCTCGCGGGAGGGCCGTCGGGTAATGAGCAGTTCTTC.